This T cell receptor beta chain was profiled in a study of CD8 T cells in Susac syndrome. Reverse transcription of about 0.5 to 1 ug RNA was carried out with random hexamers. From the immunoSEQ multiplex PCR reads, TCRdb called clonotypes with MiXCR, one entry per CDR3 protein. The sample shows roughly 120,000 distinct CDR3 sequences, 94% of them seen only once. The CDR3 consists of 16 residues. Sequenced input: CD4+ T cells from PBMCs. This receptor was identified in a human donor with multiple sclerosis. J is TRBJ1-2 and V is TRBV21-1; no DNA check was done on the table's D call, TRBD1. TRBV21-1 is deemed a pseudogene. The CDR3 reads CASSKAEGQKFYGYTF. The CDR3 nucleotides are TGTGCCAGCAGCAAAGCGGAGGGACAAAAATTCTATGGCTACACCTTC.